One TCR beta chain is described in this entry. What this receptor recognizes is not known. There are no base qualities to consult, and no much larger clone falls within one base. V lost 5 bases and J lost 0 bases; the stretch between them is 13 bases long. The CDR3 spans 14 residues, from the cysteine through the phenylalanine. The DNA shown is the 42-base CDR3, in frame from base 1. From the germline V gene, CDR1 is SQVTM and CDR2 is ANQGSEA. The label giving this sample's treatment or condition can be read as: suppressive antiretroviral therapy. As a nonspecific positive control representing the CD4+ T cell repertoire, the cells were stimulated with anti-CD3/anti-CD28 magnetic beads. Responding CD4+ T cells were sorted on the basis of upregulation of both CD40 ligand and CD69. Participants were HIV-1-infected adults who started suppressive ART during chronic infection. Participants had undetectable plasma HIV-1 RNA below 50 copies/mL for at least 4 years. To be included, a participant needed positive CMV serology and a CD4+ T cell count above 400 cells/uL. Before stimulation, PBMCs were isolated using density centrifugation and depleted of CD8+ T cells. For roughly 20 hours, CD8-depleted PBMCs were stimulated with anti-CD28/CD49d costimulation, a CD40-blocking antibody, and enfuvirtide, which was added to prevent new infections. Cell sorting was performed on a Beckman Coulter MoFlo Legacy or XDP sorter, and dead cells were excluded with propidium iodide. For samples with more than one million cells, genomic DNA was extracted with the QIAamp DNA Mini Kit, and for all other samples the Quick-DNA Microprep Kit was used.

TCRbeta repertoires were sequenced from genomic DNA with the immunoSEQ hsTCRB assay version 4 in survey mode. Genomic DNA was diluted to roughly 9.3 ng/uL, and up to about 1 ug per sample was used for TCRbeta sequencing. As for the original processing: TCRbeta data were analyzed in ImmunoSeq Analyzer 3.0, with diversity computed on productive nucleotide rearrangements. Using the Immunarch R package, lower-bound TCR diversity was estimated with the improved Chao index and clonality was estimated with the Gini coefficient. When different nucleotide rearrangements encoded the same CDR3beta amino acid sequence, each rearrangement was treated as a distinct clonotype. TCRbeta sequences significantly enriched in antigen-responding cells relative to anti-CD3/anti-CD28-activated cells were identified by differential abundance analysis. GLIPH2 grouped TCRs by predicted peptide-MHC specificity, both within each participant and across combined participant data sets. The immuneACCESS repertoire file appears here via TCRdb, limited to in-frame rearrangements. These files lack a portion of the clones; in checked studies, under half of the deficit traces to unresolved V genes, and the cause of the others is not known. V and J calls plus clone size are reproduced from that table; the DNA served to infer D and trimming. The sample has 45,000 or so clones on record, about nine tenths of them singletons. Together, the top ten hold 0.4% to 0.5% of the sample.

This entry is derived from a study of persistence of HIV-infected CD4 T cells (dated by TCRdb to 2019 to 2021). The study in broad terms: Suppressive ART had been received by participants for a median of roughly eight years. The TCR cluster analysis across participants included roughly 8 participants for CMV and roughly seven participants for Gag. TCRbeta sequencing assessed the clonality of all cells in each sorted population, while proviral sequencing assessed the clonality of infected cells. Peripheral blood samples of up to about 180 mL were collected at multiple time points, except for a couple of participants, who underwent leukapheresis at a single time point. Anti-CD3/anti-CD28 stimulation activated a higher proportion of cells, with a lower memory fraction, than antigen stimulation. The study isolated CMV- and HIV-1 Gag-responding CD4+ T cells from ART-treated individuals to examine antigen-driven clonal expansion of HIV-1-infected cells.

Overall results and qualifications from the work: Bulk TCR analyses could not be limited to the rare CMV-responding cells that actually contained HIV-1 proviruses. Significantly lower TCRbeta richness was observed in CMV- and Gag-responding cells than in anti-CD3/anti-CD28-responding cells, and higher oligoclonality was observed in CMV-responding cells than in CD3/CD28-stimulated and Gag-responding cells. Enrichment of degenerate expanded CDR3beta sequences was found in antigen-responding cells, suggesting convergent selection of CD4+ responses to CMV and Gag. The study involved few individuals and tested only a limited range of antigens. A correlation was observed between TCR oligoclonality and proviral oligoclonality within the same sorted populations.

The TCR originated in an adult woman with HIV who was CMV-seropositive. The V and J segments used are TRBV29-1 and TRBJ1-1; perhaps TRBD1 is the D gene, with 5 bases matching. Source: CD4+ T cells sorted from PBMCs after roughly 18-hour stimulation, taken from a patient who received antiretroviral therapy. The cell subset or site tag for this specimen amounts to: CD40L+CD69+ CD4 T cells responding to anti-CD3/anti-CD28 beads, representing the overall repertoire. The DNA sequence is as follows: TGCAGCGTTCAACCTCAGGGCGTGAACACTGAAGCTTTCTTT. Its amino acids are CSVQPQGVNTEAFF.